This entry is about one T cell receptor (beta chain). The sample comes from a study of cytomegalovirus exposure and HLA in healthy donors. The CDR3 extends over 16 amino acids. Looked up from germline, CDR1 is MNHEY and CDR2 is SMNVEV (reference sequence). V was shortened by 5 bases and J by 3 bases, with 20 bases between the two germline ends. 13 Jbeta primers and 60 Vbeta primers were used for the PCR. This table comes from immunoSEQ multiplex PCR, and its TCRdb copy is limited to in-frame clones, with some not included. The table shows about 140,000 clones, with roughly three quarters occurring only once.

The V call is TRBV27, the J call TRBJ2-7, with D unresolved. The sequenced sample consisted of PBMCs. The sequence was obtained from a man in his late teens or twenties in good health and CMV-seronegative. The CDR3 region is CASSPTAGLVLYEQYF. CDR3 DNA: TGTGCCAGCAGTCCGACCGCAGGATTGGTCCTCTACGAGCAGTACTTC.